These 31 T cell receptor beta chains originate from one sample sequenced in a study of Graves' ophthalmopathy and Graves' hyperthyroidism. TCR beta CDR3 regions were amplified from RNA transcripts. First-round RT-PCR relied on HTBI primers, and a second-round multiplex PCR came next. TCRdb reanalysed the multiplex PCR reads using MiXCR and keeps one entry per CDR3 protein. Of fewer than 600,000 distinct CDR3 sequences in the sample, roughly 14% are singletons; the top ten hold roughly 9.8%. The source material was blood. These receptors originate from a woman aged 30 to 39 with Graves' ophthalmopathy.

This chain joins TRBV18 and TRBJ1-1; a weak D match, TRBD1 (6 bases). The germline CDR1 and CDR2 sequences are KGHSH and LQKENI. Trimming removed 6 bases at V and 3 bases at J, with 23 bases between. The CDR3 extends over 17 amino acids. The DNA of the CDR3 is TGTGCCAGCTCTCTAGGGAAGTTGGTCAGGGGCCACACTGAAGCTTTCTTT. Translation: CASSLGKLVRGHTEAFF.

Ten or more counts support this clonotype. The rearrangement uses TRBV7-2 and TRBJ2-4; D call uncertain. Per the germline V gene, CDR1 is SGHTA and CDR2 is FQGNSA. CDR3 length equals 14 residues. The V end lost 5 bases, the J end lost 8 bases, and 16 bases lay between the germline ends. CDR3 residues: CASSPGAQSDIQYF. CDR3 bases: TGTGCCAGCAGCCCAGGAGCACAGTCTGACATTCAGTACTTC.

This clonotype was recorded many times. The V and J genes are TRBV27 and TRBJ2-5; 15 bases line up with TRBD2. V was clipped by 2 bases and J by 4 bases; unmatched bases: 2. The germline V gene encodes CDR1 MNHEY and CDR2 SMNVEV (reference sequence). The CDR3 spans 16 residues. CDR3 nucleotides: TGTGCCAGCAGTTTACTGGGACTAGCGGGAGGAGAGACCCAGTACTTC. Amino acid sequence: CASSLLGLAGGETQYF.

Ten or more counts support this clonotype. The chain employs TRBV13 and TRBJ1-1; D unclear. This CDR3 spans 15 amino acids. CDR1 is PRHDT and CDR2 is FYEKMQ in the germline V gene (reference sequence). V was cut by 1 base and J by 10 bases, with 19 bases left in between. The CDR3 here is CASSLDIEHLLGAFF. The CDR3 bases are TGTGCCAGCAGCTTAGATATCGAGCACCTCCTCGGAGCTTTCTTT.

The sample holds a few counts of this clonotype. The junction departs from germline at one end; a sequencing error may be responsible. The CDR3 nucleotides are TGTGCCAGCAGCCCCTCAGGCGGACCAAACATTAAGTACTTC. It is translated as CASSPSGGPNIKYF. The J gene is TRBJ2-4, the V gene TRBV7-2; D remains unclear. There are 14 residues in the CDR3. Germline CDR1 is SGHTA and CDR2 is FQGNSA.

Ten or more counts support this clonotype. This sequence joins TRBV28 and TRBJ2-7, with 11 nucleotides matching TRBD1. Germline CDR1 and CDR2: MDHEN and SYDVKM. This CDR3 is built from 18 residues. The ends lost 3 bases at V and 4 bases at J; junction bases unmatched: 14. The CDR3 region is CASSLVTPGTGGGYEQYF. The DNA for the CDR3 is TGTGCCAGCAGTTTGGTGACCCCCGGGACAGGGGGAGGTTACGAGCAGTACTTC.

At least ten counts were recorded for this clonotype. The V and J genes are TRBV13 and TRBJ2-7; possibly TRBD1 for D (6 bases). This CDR3 is 15 amino acids long. Germline V gene data show CDR1 as PRHDT and CDR2 as FYEKMQ (reference sequence). V lost 2 bases to trimming and J lost 1 base, with 12 bases between them. The CDR3 nucleotides read TGTGCCAGCAGCTTACGGGACACAACATCCTACGAGCAGTACTTC. Translation: CASSLRDTTSYEQYF.

In DNA, the CDR3 is TGCGCCAGCAGCTTGGTAAGCATGAACGAGCAGTACTTC. As protein: CASSLVSMNEQYF. This chain links TRBV5-1 with TRBJ2-7; D is ambiguous. V lost 0 bases, J lost 5 bases, and 9 bases lay in between. CDR1 and CDR2 (germline): SGHRS, YFSETQ. The CDR3 sequence is 13 residues long.

The chain recombines TRBV20-1 with TRBJ1-5; 7 bases agree with TRBD1. V lost 1 base and J lost 2; bases outside the gene matches: 5. CDR3 length: 15 residues. Per the germline V gene, CDR1 is DFQATT and CDR2 is SNEGSKA (reference sequence). CDR3 in amino acids: CSARGTGAGNQPQHF. CDR3 sequence (DNA): TGCAGTGCTAGAGGCACAGGGGCTGGCAATCAGCCCCAGCATTTT.

This clonotype has ten or more counts. The chain is built from TRBV20-1 and TRBJ1-5; a possible D gene is TRBD1 (5 bases). V was shortened by 1 base and J by 6 bases, with 10 bases between the two germline ends. Germline CDR1 DFQATT, CDR2 SNEGSKA (reference sequence). This CDR3 is 13 amino acids long. The CDR3 bases are TGCAGTGCTAGAGTACAGGTTGGTCAGCCCCAGCATTTT. This gives the protein CSARVQVGQPQHF.

This clonotype was counted a few times. The rearrangement joins TRBV14 to TRBJ1-1; the D gene is possibly TRBD1 (5 bases). CDR3 length: 18 residues. The germline CDR1 and CDR2 sequences are SGHDN and FVKESK. The germline V and J ends were trimmed by 1 base and 1 base, with 19 bases remaining between them. The CDR3 nucleotides are TGTGCCAGCAGCCAAGGCCCGGGGCATTGGGCCTCGAACACTGAAGCTTTCTTT. Translated, it gives CASSQGPGHWASNTEAFF.

CDR3 residues: CASSRWTGDSGNTIYF. The CDR3 bases are TGTGCCAGCAGCCGCTGGACAGGTGACTCTGGAAACACCATATATTTT. The V gene is TRBV11-1, the J gene TRBJ1-3; 7 bases fit TRBD1. This CDR3 spans 16 amino acids. V lost 5 bases and J lost 0; bases outside the gene matches: 7. Germline V gene data show CDR1 as SGHAT and CDR2 as FQDESV (reference sequence).

This clonotype was seen repeatedly, ten times or more. The chain employs TRBV2 and TRBJ2-4; D unclear. The CDR3 length is 16 residues. The V gene's germline CDR1 is SNHLY and CDR2 FYNNEI. V lost 7 bases to trimming and J lost 0 bases, with 16 bases between them. The CDR3 region has the DNA TGTGCCAGCAAGGAGTCGCCGTCGGGAGCCAAAAACATTCAGTACTTC. It specifies CASKESPSGAKNIQYF.

This clonotype occurred many times. Germline is not matched at one junction end, which may reflect a read error. V is TRBV6-1 and J is TRBJ1-2; the D is unclear. Germline V gene data show CDR1 as MNHNS and CDR2 as SASEGT. The CDR3 covers 15 residues. The CDR3 reads CASSEFGLTNYGHTF. The CDR3 DNA reads TGTGCCAGCAGTGAATTTGGGCTCACTAACTATGGCCACACCTTC.

This clonotype was picked up many times. The gene calls are TRBV19 and TRBJ1-5, with TRBD1 as a possible D gene (5 bases). Trimming took 10 bases from V and 6 from J, leaving 13 bases between them. Germline V gene sequence: CDR1 LNHDA, CDR2 SQIVND (reference sequence). The CDR3 spans 12 residues. The CDR3 is CANTRVCQPQHF. In DNA, the CDR3 is TGTGCCAACACCAGGGTTTGTCAGCCCCAGCATTTT.

This chain uses TRBV2 with TRBJ1-1; the match to TRBD1 covers 9 bases. The J segment lost 3 bases and the V segment lost 10 bases, leaving 9 bases of the junction unmatched. The CDR3 extends over 14 amino acids. CDR1 is SNHLY and CDR2 is FYNNEI in the germline V gene. In DNA, the CDR3 is TGTGCCACCCAAGATGACAGGGGGGACACTGAAGCTTTCTTT. The encoded protein is CATQDDRGDTEAFF.

The sample holds many counts of this clonotype. CDR3: CASGTGHDSPLHF. CDR3 bases: TGTGCCAGCGGAACAGGGCATGATTCACCCCTCCACTTT. V gene TRBV28 combines with J gene TRBJ1-6; tentatively, D is TRBD1 (6 bases). Trimming left V 8 bases short and J 8 bases short, with 13 bases between. The germline V gene has CDR1 MDHEN and CDR2 SYDVKM. This CDR3 is 13 amino acids long.

About this clonotype: Possible read error: a much larger clone is one base away. The V gene is TRBV2, the J gene TRBJ2-2, with a tentative D call TRBD2 (6 bases). This CDR3 has 12 amino acids. Germline lookup yields CDR1 SNHLY and CDR2 FYNNEI. The CDR3: CASTGAPGEPFF. The CDR3 DNA is TGTGCCAGCACTGGAGCCCCGGGGGAGCCGTTTTTT.

Remarks on this clonotype: A read error is possible here, since a much larger clone lies one base away. This rearrangement joins TRBV20-1 to TRBJ2-7; D ambiguous. CDR3 length equals 14 residues. V was shortened by 5 bases and J by 2 bases, with 16 bases between the two germline ends. The V gene's germline CDR1 is DFQATT and CDR2 SNEGSKA (reference sequence). CDR3: CSAESLRRTYEQYF. CDR3 sequence (DNA): TGCAGTGCTGAGAGTCTTCGGCGAACCTACGAGCAGTACTTC.

This clonotype was detected ten times or more. The chain is built from TRBV30 and TRBJ1-2; D is perhaps TRBD1 (6 bases). This CDR3 is built from 13 residues. The ends were cut back, 4 bases at V and 8 bases at J, with 17 bases in the middle. In germline, CDR1 is GTSNPN, CDR2 SVGIG (reference sequence). CDR3 sequence (DNA): TGTGCCTGGAAAAAGGGGGTCGGGATAGGCTACACCTTC. This codes for CAWKKGVGIGYTF.

This clonotype has at least ten counts. The V and J genes are TRBV25-1 and TRBJ2-2; TRBD2 matches 7 bases. The junction had 3 bases not matched to a gene; V was cut back by 7 bases and J by 1 base. CDR1 and CDR2 from the germline V gene are MGHDK and SYGVNS. The CDR3 consists of 14 residues. In DNA form, the CDR3 reads TGTGCCAGCAAGCGGGATTGGAACACCGGGGAGCTGTTTTTT. It codes for CASKRDWNTGELFF.

Many counts were recorded for this clonotype. The chain has TRBV20-1 and TRBJ1-1, with D uncertain. The CDR3 spans 10 residues. V shed 2 bases and J shed 11 bases, with 9 bases lying between them. Germline CDR1 is DFQATT and CDR2 is SNEGSKA (reference sequence). CDR3 bases: TGCAGTGCTAGAAAACCCCCGGCTTTCTTT. Encoded protein: CSARKPPAFF.

This clonotype was found many times. The chain joins TRBV6-1 to TRBJ1-5; a possible D gene is TRBD1 (6 bases). V shed 6 bases and J shed 0 bases, with 12 bases lying between them. CDR1 and CDR2 from the germline V gene are MNHNS and SASEGT. CDR3 length: 15 residues. DNA for the CDR3: TGTGCCAGCAGGGGGGCCTCGTATAGCAATCAGCCCCAGCATTTT. Amino acids: CASRGASYSNQPQHF.

This clonotype was observed many times. The chain combines TRBV19 with TRBJ2-7; D not certain. Deletions cut 3 bases from V and 4 bases from J, with 16 bases between. CDR1 is LNHDA and CDR2 is SQIVND in the germline V gene (reference sequence). The CDR3 sequence is 15 residues long. CDR3 nucleotides: TGTGCCAGTAGTATTTGGCCCCCTGGGAAATACGAGCAGTACTTC. Its translation is CASSIWPPGKYEQYF.

V gene TRBV29-1 combines with J gene TRBJ1-5, with 11 bases aligning to TRBD1. This CDR3 has 13 residues. Germline CDR1 is SQVTM and CDR2 is ANQGSEA. V dropped 7 bases and J dropped 4; count of bases not matched to a gene: 3. CDR3 amino acids: CSAGTGGNQPQHF. CDR3 DNA: TGCAGCGCCGGGACAGGGGGTAATCAGCCCCAGCATTTT.

This clonotype was seen at least ten times. The chain has TRBV6-1 and TRBJ2-7, with 9 bases lining up with TRBD1. Germline V gene lookup returns CDR1 MNHNS and CDR2 SASEGT. CDR3 length: 14 residues. Trimming at V came to 7 bases and at J to 3 bases, leaving 7 bases not matched to a gene. The CDR3 spells CASTPGQGHYEQYF. CDR3 coding DNA: TGTGCCAGCACTCCGGGACAGGGTCACTACGAGCAGTACTTC.

This clonotype appeared many times. This chain uses TRBV15 with TRBJ1-6; TRBD1 matches at 7 bases. This CDR3 spans 16 amino acids. V trimming: 3 bases; J trimming: 0 bases; junction bases outside the gene matches: 2. Per germline, CDR1 LNHNV and CDR2 YYDKDF (reference sequence). CDR3 DNA sequence: TGTGCCACCAGCAGGGGACAGAGCTCCTATAATTCACCCCTCCACTTT. This sequence encodes CATSRGQSSYNSPLHF.

At least ten counts were recorded for this clonotype. The chain carries TRBV7-3 and TRBJ2-2; no reliable D call. CDR3 length: 14 residues. The V gene lost 11 bases and the J gene lost 2 bases, with 15 bases spanning the gap. Germline values: CDR1 SGHTA, CDR2 FQGTGA. In nucleotides, the CDR3 is TGTGCCCCCCCCGGGCAGAGTAACACCGGGGAGCTGTTTTTT. This codes for CAPPGQSNTGELFF.

Comment on this clonotype: A read error may be the cause here, since a much bigger clone is one base away. The CDR3 does not close with the conserved phenylalanine or tryptophan, likely indicating a read error. The chain carries TRBV29-1 and TRBJ1-2; no clear D gene. This CDR3 spans 12 amino acids. Trimming took off 4 bases at V and 2 bases at J, with 8 bases between the two ends. CDR1 is SQVTM and CDR2 is ANQGSEA in the germline V gene. The CDR3 here is CSVVWANYGYTI. In DNA, the CDR3 is TGCAGCGTTGTGTGGGCCAACTATGGCTACACCATC.

This clonotype was seen a few times. V gene TRBV18 combines with J gene TRBJ2-2, with TRBD2 as a possible D gene (5 bases). Germline V CDR1 and CDR2: KGHSH, LQKENI. This CDR3 is 15 amino acids long. The V end was cut by 4 bases, the J end by 3 bases, with 12 bases between. In DNA, the CDR3 is TGTGCCAGCTCACTTAGGACTTCCTACACCGGGGAGCTGTTTTTT. It yields the protein CASSLRTSYTGELFF.

At least ten counts were recorded for this clonotype. This chain uses TRBV13 with TRBJ2-4; 8 nucleotides match TRBD2. From germline, CDR1 is PRHDT and CDR2 FYEKMQ (reference sequence). Germline trimming cut 3 bases from V and 8 bases from J; bases unmatched to any gene: 6. The CDR3 covers 14 residues. This chain's CDR3 is CASSLGLEEDIQYF. DNA for the CDR3: TGTGCCAGCAGCTTGGGACTAGAAGAGGACATTCAGTACTTC.